This T cell receptor beta chain was sequenced for a study of blood T cell repertoires in COVID-19. This clone was seen once. The assay was immunoSEQ multiplex PCR, and TCRdb's table has in-frame clones only and misses some. The sample includes about 75,000 clones, about nine tenths of them seen just once. Source material: peripheral blood. This receptor was identified in a human donor in a cohort sampled during active COVID-19.

The CDR3 bases are TGCGCCAGCAGCAAACCGGGACAGGCCTACGAGCAGTACTTC. This gives the protein CASSKPGQAYEQYF. The J gene is TRBJ2-7, the V gene TRBV5-1, with 8 bases aligning to TRBD1. Germline trimming cut 4 bases from V and 2 bases from J; bases unmatched to any gene: 5. This CDR3 has 14 residues. CDR1 SGHRS and CDR2 YFSETQ come from the germline V gene.